This TCR beta chain was sequenced for a study of blood T cell repertoires in COVID-19. The V end lost 6 bases, the J end lost 6 bases, and 30 bases lay between the germline ends. There are 19 residues in the CDR3. The V gene's germline CDR1 is MNHNY and CDR2 SVGAGI (reference sequence). The repertoire was sequenced with immunoSEQ multiplex PCR; TCRdb's copy has only in-frame clones and lacks some. Here the sample spans more than 300,000 clones, more than 75% being singletons. Cohorts were assigned according to the clinical history that participants reported. What the recovered Cohort 3 donors had was two negative PCRs, clearance, or symptom resolution.

This chain joins TRBV6-6 and TRBJ1-5; maybe TRBD1 (5 bases). The material sequenced was PBMCs or T cells enriched from blood (not recorded which). This TCR was recovered from a woman between 18 and 29 years old who had recovered from COVID-19. The CDR3 protein is CASSLFGGLGGGTTQPQHF. CDR3 in DNA: TGTGCCAGCAGCTTATTTGGGGGTCTCGGGGGAGGTACAACTCAGCCCCAGCATTTT.